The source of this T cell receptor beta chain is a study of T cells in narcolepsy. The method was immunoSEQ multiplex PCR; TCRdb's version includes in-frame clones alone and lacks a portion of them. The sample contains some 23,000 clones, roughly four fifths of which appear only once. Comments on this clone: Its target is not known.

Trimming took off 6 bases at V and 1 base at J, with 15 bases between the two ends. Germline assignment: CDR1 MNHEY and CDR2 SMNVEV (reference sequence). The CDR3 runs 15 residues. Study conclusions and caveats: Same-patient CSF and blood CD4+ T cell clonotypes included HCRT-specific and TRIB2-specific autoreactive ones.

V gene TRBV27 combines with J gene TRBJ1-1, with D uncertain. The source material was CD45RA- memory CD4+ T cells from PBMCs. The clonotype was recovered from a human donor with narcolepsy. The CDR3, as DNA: TGTGCCAGCAGACCTTCAACCTGGGAGAACACTGAAGCTTTCTTT. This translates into CASRPSTWENTEAFF.